This T cell receptor (beta chain) was sequenced in a study of cytomegalovirus exposure and HLA in healthy donors. Study observations and caveats: Among TCR beta chains, those listed as cytomegalovirus-associated numbered about 160.

The PCR used 60 Vbeta and 13 Jbeta primers. Data came from immunoSEQ multiplex PCR; TCRdb stores just in-frame clones and leaves some out. Altogether about 83,000 clones are present, 75% to 85% being singletons, with the ten largest covering around 2%. Note on this clone: Its antigen remains unidentified.

The TCR comes from a woman aged 25 to 39 in good health and CMV-seronegative. The sample comprised PBMCs.

The CDR3 coding sequence is TGTGCCAGCAGCGTAGCCGGAGACAGGGGGCATAGGGACACCATATATTTT. It encodes CASSVAGDRGHRDTIYF. The chain couples TRBV9 to TRBJ1-3, with TRBD1 matching over 10 bases. The CDR3 has 17 amino acids. Germline CDR1 reads SGDLS; CDR2 reads YYNGEE. The ends lost 0 bases at V and 8 bases at J; junction bases unmatched: 11.